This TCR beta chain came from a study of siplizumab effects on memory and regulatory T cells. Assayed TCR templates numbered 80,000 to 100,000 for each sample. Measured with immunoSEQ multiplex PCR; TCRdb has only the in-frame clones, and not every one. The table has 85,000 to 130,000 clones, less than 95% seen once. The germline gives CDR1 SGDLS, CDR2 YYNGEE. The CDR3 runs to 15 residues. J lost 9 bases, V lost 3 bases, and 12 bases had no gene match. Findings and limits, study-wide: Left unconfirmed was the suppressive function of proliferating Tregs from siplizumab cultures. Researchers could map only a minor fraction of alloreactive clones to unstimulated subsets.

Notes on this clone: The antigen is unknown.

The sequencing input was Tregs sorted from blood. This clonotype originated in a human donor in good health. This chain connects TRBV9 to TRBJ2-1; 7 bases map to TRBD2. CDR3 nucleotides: TGTGCCAGCAGCGGACGACTAGCTCGGTTTGTTGAGCAGTTCTTC. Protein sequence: CASSGRLARFVEQFF.